This T cell receptor (beta chain) was sequenced in a study of T cell repertoires in cytomegalovirus infection. TCRdb re-analysed the reads in MiXCR, keeping a single row per CDR3 protein. The repertoire includes approximately 700,000 distinct CDR3 sequences, 35% to 45% of them detected once, and around 2.8% sits in the top ten. Findings and limits, study-wide: It was HLA-C-restricted CMV-specific TCR beta clonotypes that dominated the response ex vivo.

This clonotype has a handful of counts. Its antigen is currently unknown. This CDR3 region has 15 residues. CDR1 and CDR2 (germline): MNHNY, SVGAGI (reference sequence). Trimming took 0 bases from V and 5 from J, leaving 13 bases between them. The sample consisted of PBMCs. This chain links TRBV6-6 with TRBJ1-1; TRBD1 is a possible D gene (5 bases). This receptor was obtained from a human donor in good health (CMV status not recorded). Some clones in this sample may be carry-over from other donors' samples. The CDR3 coding sequence is TGTGCCAGCAGTTACTCGAGGGAGGGGTGGACTGAAGCTTTCTTT. The encoded protein is CASSYSREGWTEAFF.